Presented here are 32 T cell receptor beta chains from one specimen sequenced in a study of OX40 agonist ivuxolimab in advanced cancers. Assay: immunoSEQ multiplex PCR; the TCRdb copy retains only in-frame clones and omits some. This table has more than 70,000 clones, about 89% appearing once. The sample consisted of CD4+ or CD8+ T cells sorted from blood, taken in a trial of the OX40 agonist ivuxolimab. These receptors were collected from an adult with an advanced solid tumor such as melanoma, head and neck, liver or kidney cancer.

The J gene is TRBJ2-1, the V gene TRBV2; D remains unclear. V gave up 7 bases and J gave up 4 bases, with 8 bases separating them. This CDR3 contains 12 residues. Germline CDR1 reads SNHLY; CDR2 reads FYNNEI. The CDR3 sequence is CASIFLYNEQFF. CDR3 DNA sequence: TGTGCCAGCATCTTCCTTTACAATGAGCAGTTCTTC.

The chain couples TRBV7-9 to TRBJ1-1; D gene unclear. The V end was cut by 7 bases, the J end by 2 bases, with 20 bases between. CDR3 size: 16 residues. CDR1 SEHNR and CDR2 FQNEAQ come from the germline V gene (reference sequence). The CDR3 sequence: CASTIPNQILNTEAFF. The DNA of the CDR3 is TGTGCCAGCACCATCCCCAATCAGATTCTAAACACTGAAGCTTTCTTT.

This clone has more than one count but fewer than ten. The chain joins TRBV29-1 to TRBJ1-2; D may be TRBD1 (5 bases). Germline values: CDR1 SQVTM, CDR2 ANQGSEA. V was trimmed by 4 bases and J by 2 bases, leaving 8 bases between them. This CDR3 is 12 amino acids long. The CDR3 protein is CSVGRANYGYTF. The CDR3 bases are TGCAGCGTTGGCAGGGCCAACTATGGCTACACCTTC.

This chain connects TRBV7-3 to TRBJ2-3; 8 bases match TRBD1. J gave up 1 base and V 3 bases, and 0 bases lay outside the gene matches. The CDR3 extends over 14 amino acids. Germline CDR1 reads SGHTA; CDR2 reads FQGTGA. CDR3: CASSLGQGTDTQYF. The DNA of the CDR3 is TGTGCCAGCAGCTTGGGACAGGGCACAGATACGCAGTATTTT.

The chain uses TRBV6-1 and TRBJ1-5; the D is unclear. The V gene lost 6 bases and the J gene lost 10 bases, with 10 bases spanning the gap. The CDR3 is 11 amino acids. The germline V gene encodes CDR1 MNHNS and CDR2 SASEGT. The CDR3 sequence: CASSRDGPQHF. In nucleotides, the CDR3 is TGTGCCAGCAGCCGCGATGGTCCCCAGCATTTT.

The chain has TRBV28 and TRBJ1-1; 7 nucleotides agree with TRBD1. The CDR3 spans 14 residues. The germline gives CDR1 MDHEN, CDR2 SYDVKM. V dropped 7 bases and J dropped 3; count of bases not matched to a gene: 8. The CDR3 DNA is TGTGCCAGCATCAGGGGAGGGGGCTACACTGAAGCTTTCTTT. Its translation: CASIRGGGYTEAFF.

The chain couples TRBV7-9 to TRBJ2-2, with 7 positions matching TRBD1. Looked up from germline, CDR1 is SEHNR and CDR2 is FQNEAQ (reference sequence). This CDR3 region has 14 residues. V was pared by 3 bases and J by 6 bases, with 4 bases of the junction left unmatched. CDR3 protein: CASSFDRASGELFF. The CDR3 bases are TGTGCCAGCAGCTTCGACAGGGCCTCCGGGGAGCTGTTTTTT.

This clone has a single count. This chain joins TRBV28 and TRBJ1-1, with D unresolved. Germline V gene sequence: CDR1 MDHEN, CDR2 SYDVKM. The germline V and J ends were trimmed by 2 bases and 5 bases, with 6 bases remaining between them. The CDR3 totals 12 residues. For the CDR3, the DNA is TGTGCCAGCAGTTTACACCAGACTGAAGCTTTCTTT. It encodes CASSLHQTEAFF.

The chain uses TRBV18 and TRBJ1-1; D is uncertain. Trimming removed 3 bases from V and 0 bases from J, with 11 bases in between. This CDR3 has 15 amino acids. Germline CDR1 is KGHSH and CDR2 is LQKENI. CDR3 in amino acids: CASSPRTAVNTEAFF. CDR3 DNA sequence: TGTGCCAGCTCACCTAGGACCGCCGTGAACACTGAAGCTTTCTTT.

Concerning this clone: An end of the junction does not agree with germline; a read error may underlie this. The chain has TRBV28 and TRBJ2-7; D might be TRBD2 (6 bases). The CDR3 extends over 15 amino acids. The germline gives CDR1 MDHEN, CDR2 SYDVKM. CDR3 region: CASSLTSTGAYEQHF. The CDR3 DNA is TGTGCCAGCAGTTTAACGTCAACGGGAGCCTACGAGCAGCACTTC.

V usage is TRBV18 and J usage is TRBJ2-5, with no clear D. CDR1 and CDR2 (germline): KGHSH, LQKENI. Trimming stripped 1 base from V and 7 bases from J, with 10 bases between. The CDR3 is made up of 13 amino acids. CDR3 sequence: CASSPRQEATQYF. As DNA, the CDR3 is TGTGCCAGCTCACCACGACAAGAGGCGACCCAGTACTTC.

Details on this clone: One end of the junction fails to match germline, which may point to a read error. The chain uses TRBV7-9 and TRBJ1-2; D uncertain. There are 11 residues in the CDR3. Germline-derived CDR1 and CDR2 are SEHNR and FQNEAQ (reference sequence). For the CDR3, the DNA is TGTGCCAGCAGCTTAGCCGTACACCTCTCCTTC. Encoded protein: CASSLAVHLSF.

The chain recombines TRBV19 with TRBJ1-1; 7 bases are shared with TRBD1. Per the germline V gene, CDR1 is LNHDA and CDR2 is SQIVND (reference sequence). With 5 bases clipped from V and 2 bases from J, the junction kept 8 bases outside the gene matches. The CDR3 consists of 15 residues. The CDR3 loop is CASSDLGQANTEAFF. The CDR3 bases are TGTGCCAGTAGTGACCTTGGACAGGCTAACACTGAAGCTTTCTTT.

The rearrangement joins TRBV15 to TRBJ2-7; 12 positions agree with TRBD2. Germline-derived CDR1 and CDR2 are LNHNV and YYDKDF (reference sequence). CDR3 size: 17 residues. Trimming took 1 base from V and 5 from J; bases not matched to a gene: 9. CDR3 sequence (DNA): TGTGCCACCAGCAGAGCGCTCTCCTGGACTAGCGGGGACGAGCAGTACTTC. Protein sequence: CATSRALSWTSGDEQYF.

The rearrangement links TRBV5-1 to TRBJ1-1; 9 bases agree with TRBD1. The CDR3 is made up of 13 amino acids. Germline loops: CDR1 SGHRS, CDR2 YFSETQ. Trimming at V came to 4 bases and at J to 7 bases, leaving 5 bases not matched to a gene. Written as DNA, the CDR3 is TGCGCCAGCAGCGCATCGGACAGGGGTGAAGCTTTCTTT. Translating it yields CASSASDRGEAFF.

The chain is built from TRBV4-1 and TRBJ1-4; 9 bases fit TRBD1. Unmatched junction bases numbered 4, after V lost 4 bases and J lost 7 bases. Germline V lookup: CDR1 MGHRA, CDR2 YSYEKL. CDR3 length: 14 amino acids. Here the CDR3 reads CASSRPTGGEKLFF. DNA for the CDR3: TGCGCCAGCAGCCGACCGACAGGGGGTGAAAAACTGTTTTTT.

V usage is TRBV6-1 and J usage is TRBJ2-5, with D perhaps assigned TRBD1 or TRBD2 (5 bases each). The V gene's germline CDR1 is MNHNS and CDR2 SASEGT. This CDR3 region has 11 residues. V was cut by 8 bases and J by 5 bases, with 9 bases left in between. The CDR3 protein is CASRDVETQYF. CDR3 bases: TGTGCCAGCCGGGACGTGGAGACCCAGTACTTC.

This chain links TRBV28 with TRBJ1-2; the D is unclear. The CDR3 extends over 15 amino acids. The V end lost 3 bases, the J end lost 5 bases, and 16 bases lay between the germline ends. CDR1 and CDR2 from the germline V gene are MDHEN and SYDVKM. DNA for the CDR3: TGTGCCAGCAGTTTTCCGGGTGGGAGCCGGTATGGCTACACCTTC. This encodes CASSFPGGSRYGYTF.

The V gene is TRBV5-1, the J gene TRBJ2-6, with D unclear. CDR1 and CDR2 from the germline V gene are SGHRS and YFSETQ. Trimming took off 6 bases at V and 1 base at J, with 11 bases between the two ends. The CDR3 contains 15 residues. The CDR3 bases are TGCGCCAGCAAAGGAATGGTATCTGGGGCCAACGTCCTGACTTTC. Translation: CASKGMVSGANVLTF.

This chain joins TRBV7-2 and TRBJ2-1; D is unclear. This CDR3 is 14 amino acids long. Germline CDR1 reads SGHTA; CDR2 reads FQGNSA. V lost 1 base, J lost 0 bases, and 4 bases lay in between. CDR3 sequence (DNA): TGTGCCAGCAGCTTAGAGAGCTCCTACAATGAGCAGTTCTTC. Protein: CASSLESSYNEQFF.

The chain links TRBV5-1 to TRBJ1-5; no firm D call. The germline V gene encodes CDR1 SGHRS and CDR2 YFSETQ. V lost 0 bases and J 0 bases, leaving 1 base between the germline ends. The CDR3 is 13 amino acids. The CDR3 sequence: CASSLDSNQPQHF. The CDR3 DNA sequence: TGCGCCAGCAGCTTGGATAGCAATCAGCCCCAGCATTTT.

The chain links TRBV5-4 to TRBJ1-1; TRBD1 is a possible D gene (5 bases). CDR3 length: 13 amino acids. The V end was cut by 5 bases, the J end by 4 bases, with 12 bases between. Germline CDR1 is SGHNT and CDR2 is YYREEE (reference sequence). DNA of the CDR3: TGTGCCAGCAGTCGGGACGGATTCACTGAAGCTTTCTTT. It encodes CASSRDGFTEAFF.

V and J are TRBV18 and TRBJ1-2; no definite D call. The germline gives CDR1 KGHSH, CDR2 LQKENI. The CDR3 loop spans 13 amino acids. Trimming took off 3 bases at V and 2 bases at J, with 7 bases between the two ends. The CDR3 sequence: CASSPEGNYGYTF. CDR3 in DNA: TGTGCCAGCTCACCGGAAGGGAACTATGGCTACACCTTC.

V gene TRBV5-1 combines with J gene TRBJ2-1, with 7 bases that match TRBD1. Germline-derived CDR1 and CDR2 are SGHRS and YFSETQ. With V trimmed by 5 bases and J by 2 bases, 7 bases remained unmatched. The CDR3 runs 15 residues. CDR3 sequence (DNA): TGCGCCAGCAGTAACAGGGGATCGGCCTACAATGAGCAGTTCTTC. Amino acid sequence: CASSNRGSAYNEQFF.

The rearrangement links TRBV7-9 to TRBJ2-1; 7 nucleotides line up with TRBD2. The J segment lost 0 bases and the V segment lost 5 bases, leaving 4 bases of the junction unmatched. The CDR3 has 15 residues. Germline CDR1 reads SEHNR; CDR2 reads FQNEAQ (reference sequence). CDR3 bases: TGTGCCAGCAGCCCGGGAGGCAGCTCCTACAATGAGCAGTTCTTC. Protein sequence: CASSPGGSSYNEQFF.

V usage is TRBV20-1 and J usage is TRBJ2-7, with D unresolved. The CDR3 is made up of 11 amino acids. The germline gives CDR1 DFQATT, CDR2 SNEGSKA (reference sequence). The germline V and J ends were trimmed by 2 bases and 3 bases, with 5 bases remaining between them. The CDR3 sequence: CSARNVYEQYF. The CDR3 DNA follows: TGCAGTGCTAGAAACGTCTACGAGCAGTACTTC.

The gene calls are TRBV5-1 and TRBJ2-3; 13 positions agree with TRBD2. Per germline, CDR1 SGHRS and CDR2 YFSETQ. J lost 4 bases, V lost 0 bases, and 5 bases had no gene match. This CDR3 is built from 17 residues. In DNA, the CDR3 is TGCGCCAGCAGCTTGGGACTAGCGGGGGGTTTCCCAGATACGCAGTATTTT. Amino acid sequence: CASSLGLAGGFPDTQYF.

This chain links TRBV27 with TRBJ2-3, with a weak D call TRBD2 (7 bases). Per germline, CDR1 MNHEY and CDR2 SMNVEV (reference sequence). This CDR3 spans 15 amino acids. V lost 2 bases and J lost 5, with 14 bases in between. The CDR3 region is CASSLAGAFLDTQYF. The CDR3 coding sequence is TGTGCCAGCAGTTTAGCGGGGGCGTTTTTAGATACGCAGTATTTT.

V is TRBV6-6 and J is TRBJ2-7; TRBD1 might be the D (6 bases). This CDR3 is 13 amino acids long. Germline-derived CDR1 and CDR2 are MNHNY and SVGAGI (reference sequence). V was clipped by 4 bases and J by 5 bases, with 12 bases between them. The CDR3 is CASSFQQGNEQYF. The CDR3 coding sequence is TGTGCCAGCAGTTTTCAACAGGGTAACGAGCAGTACTTC.

On this clone: One end of the junction varies from germline; a read error may be responsible. The rearrangement links TRBV4-1 to TRBJ1-1, with D hard to call. The germline CDR1 and CDR2 sequences are MGHRA and YSYEKL. This CDR3 region has 13 residues. Here the CDR3 DNA reads TGCGCCAGCAGCCAAGGCAGGAACCCTGAAGCTTTCTTT. This translates into CASSQGRNPEAFF.

This chain links TRBV5-4 with TRBJ2-4, with 8 bases aligning to TRBD1. V gave up 4 bases and J gave up 8 bases; unmatched junction bases: 5. The CDR3 has 13 residues. CDR1 is SGHNT and CDR2 is YYREEE in the germline V gene (reference sequence). The CDR3 DNA reads as TGTGCCAGCAGCCACCCACAGGGGGACATTCAGTACTTC. Its protein product is CASSHPQGDIQYF.

The chain couples TRBV19 to TRBJ2-1, with TRBD1 identical over 7 bases. J lost 3 bases, V lost 2 bases, and 13 bases had no gene match. The CDR3 spans 18 residues. Germline V gene sequence: CDR1 LNHDA, CDR2 SQIVND (reference sequence). CDR3: CASSIFGPRTGGYNEQFF. The CDR3 region has the DNA TGTGCCAGTAGTATATTTGGCCCACGGACAGGTGGCTACAATGAGCAGTTCTTC.